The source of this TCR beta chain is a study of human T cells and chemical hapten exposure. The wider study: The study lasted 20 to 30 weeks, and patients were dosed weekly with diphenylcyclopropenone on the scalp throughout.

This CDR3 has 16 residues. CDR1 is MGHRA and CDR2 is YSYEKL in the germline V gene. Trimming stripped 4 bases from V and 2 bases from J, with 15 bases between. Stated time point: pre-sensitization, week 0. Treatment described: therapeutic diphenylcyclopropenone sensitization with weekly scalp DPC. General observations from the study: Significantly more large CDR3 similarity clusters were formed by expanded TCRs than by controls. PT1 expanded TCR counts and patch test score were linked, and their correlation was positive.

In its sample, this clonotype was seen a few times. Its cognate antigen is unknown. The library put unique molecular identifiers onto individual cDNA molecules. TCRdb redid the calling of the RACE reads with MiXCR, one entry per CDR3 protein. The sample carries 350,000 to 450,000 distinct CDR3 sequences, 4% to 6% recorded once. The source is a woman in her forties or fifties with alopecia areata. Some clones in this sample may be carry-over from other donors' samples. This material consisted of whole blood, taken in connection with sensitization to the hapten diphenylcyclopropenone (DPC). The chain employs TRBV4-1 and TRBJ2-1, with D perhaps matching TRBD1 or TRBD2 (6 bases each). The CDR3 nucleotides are TGCGCCAGCAGCCCAAGTCCGGGGGCAGCCTACAATGAGCAGTTCTTC. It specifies CASSPSPGAAYNEQFF.